This T cell receptor beta chain was profiled in a study of beta chain features in type 1 diabetes (dated by TCRdb to 2017 to 2018). Some background on the complete study: Mean age, gender distribution, total cell number and subset yield did not differ between patients and healthy donors. A total of roughly 99,000,000 sorted cells were examined across all samples, and the number of cells per subset was strongly correlated with RNA yield. The study compared TCRB repertoires of sorted circulating CD4+ T cell subsets between recently diagnosed type 1 diabetes patients and matched healthy donors. Naive and central memory subsets were obtained from all 30 or so donors, but regulatory and stem cell-like memory subsets were isolated from only 8 patients and roughly 8 healthy donors. Overall study results and their limits: A moderate but significant shortening of TCRB CDR3 length was observed in type 1 diabetes patients in all four CD4+ subsets. Because small numbers of individuals were included in the HLA sub-analyses, any influence of HLA type on TCRB rearrangement was left unresolved. Because cDNA was sequenced instead of genomic DNA, highly expressing activated cells could be over-represented, though the groups showed no difference in activation or CD3 levels. Fewer insertions and more nucleotide deletions at VDJ recombination sites were observed in patients with type 1 diabetes, implying thymic rearrangement abnormalities. Naive, central memory and regulatory TCRB repertoires appeared to be more alike among patients than among healthy donors. PCR may preferentially amplify shorter templates, but because patient and control samples were amplified and corrected together, any resulting skew would affect both groups equally.

V and J lose 5 bases and 0 bases, and a span of 11 bases separates them. The germline V gene gives CDR1 as SGHVS and CDR2 as FQNEAQ. From cysteine to phenylalanine, the CDR3 is 14 amino acids long. The only DNA kept is the CDR3, 42 bases in frame from the first base. The High Capacity cDNA Reverse Transcription Kit was used to reverse transcribe all of the isolated RNA, meaning that expressed TCRB transcripts were what got sequenced. Deep immunoSEQ sequencing was performed on naive, central memory and regulatory T cell samples, with an average of about 4 million total reads per sample. Sorted cells were lysed in RLT buffer, and RNA was extracted using DNase-treated RNeasy Micro or Mini kits according to cell number. Each cell subset was processed separately to prevent cross-contamination, with patient and healthy donor samples processed together. TCRB sequences were amplified from cDNA with the immunoSEQ multiplex PCR, producing 87-bp fragments spanning the CDR3 region. Amplicons were sequenced on the Illumina HiSeq platform. Per the authors' processing: Synthetic template baselines were used to correct PCR bias computationally, reads within Hamming distance 2 were collapsed, and singletons that could not be merged were discarded. Reads were aligned against IMGT so that V, D and J genes, CDR3 length and insertions or deletions at six rearrangement sites could be assigned. Within each subset, clonotype counts were normalized to sorted cell number, and only after that were true diversity and Gini coefficients computed with the tcR R package. Repertoire sharing was quantified using the overlap coefficient calculated on TCRB nucleotide sequences. As a proxy for the pre-selection repertoire, out-of-frame TCRB sequences from naive cells were analyzed. TCRdb retrieved this table from immuneACCESS and kept in-frame rearrangements only. Not all clones are present; in checked studies, unresolved V genes account for under half, and no reason is known for the remainder. Clone size and V and J calls were adopted from that table, with D and trimming inferred from the DNA. The sample profile shows about 250,000 clones; under 13% of them were found once. The top ten clonotypes cover over 0.015% of the sample.

This clone came up a few times. It lacks a known antigen. No quality values exist for individual bases; no much larger clone is one base distant. From each donor, a single peripheral blood sample of approximately 0.11 L on average was drawn into heparinised tubes. A BD FACSAria II and a panel including CD45RO, CCR7, CD25, CD127, CD95 and CD27 were used to sort naive, central memory, regulatory and stem cell-like memory CD4+ T cells. Every sorted population had a purity above 98%. PBMCs were isolated right away by Lymphoprep density gradient centrifugation and were stained directly, without culture. To minimize batch effects, samples were stained and sorted in pairs, one healthy donor with one patient per experiment.

The receptor was isolated from a man aged 30-40 years with type 1 diabetes. The sample taken for sequencing was naive CD4+ T cells from blood. What this sample's cell subset or site label stands for: true naive CD4+ T cells. The rearranged chain carries TRBV7-8 and TRBJ2-7; D gene: possibly TRBD2, on 6 matching bases. The CDR3 region has the sequence CASSSRGNSYEQYF. The DNA sequence reads TGTGCCAGCAGCAGTCGGGGGAACTCCTACGAGCAGTACTTC.